The 11 T cell receptor beta chains listed next were all sequenced from one sample in a study of T cell repertoires in cytomegalovirus infection. One entry per CDR3 protein, called by TCRdb with MiXCR from the reads. The sample contains 300,000 to 400,000 distinct CDR3 sequences, 18% of which appear only once. The sequencing input was PBMCs. The receptors were sampled from a human donor in good health (CMV status not recorded). Some clones in this sample may be carry-over from other donors' samples.

This clonotype was counted a few times. V usage is TRBV20-1 and J usage is TRBJ2-1; 9 positions agree with TRBD1. The germline gives CDR1 DFQATT, CDR2 SNEGSKA (reference sequence). There are 16 residues in the CDR3. The trim removed 6 bases at V and 8 bases at J, leaving 17 bases unmatched. CDR3 region: CSAPPETGGAPYEQFF. CDR3 DNA sequence: TGCAGTGCCCCCCCCGAAACAGGGGGCGCCCCGTATGAGCAGTTCTTC.

A remark on this clonotype: Compared with germline, one end of the junction differs, possibly owing to a read error. V is TRBV6-2 or TRBV6-3 and J is TRBJ2-2, with no clear D. This CDR3 region has 13 residues. CDR1 and CDR2 from the germline V gene are MNHEY and SVGEGT. The CDR3 region is CASSLVRTAELFF. The CDR3 DNA reads as TGTGCCAGCAGTTTAGTCCGGACCGCGGAGCTGTTTTTT.

The chain couples TRBV15 to TRBJ2-3; D is unclear. Germline V gene lookup returns CDR1 LNHNV and CDR2 YYDKDF (reference sequence). The CDR3 totals 14 residues. The ends were cut back, 6 bases at V and 1 base at J, with 11 bases in the middle. CDR3 amino acids: CATRPRTRTDTQYF. Written as DNA, the CDR3 is TGTGCCACCAGGCCACGGACCCGCACAGATACGCAGTATTTT.

This clonotype was counted many times. The V gene is TRBV6-5, the J gene TRBJ2-1, with 7 bases fitting TRBD2. V gave up 5 bases and J gave up 8 bases; unmatched junction bases: 21. The CDR3 length is 18 residues. Germline values: CDR1 MNHEY, CDR2 SVGAGI. This CDR3 is CASSTDRLAIGHRDEQFF. The CDR3 nucleotides read TGTGCCAGCAGTACGGACCGACTAGCCATAGGGCATAGGGATGAGCAGTTCTTC.

This clonotype has more than one count but fewer than ten. This chain uses TRBV12-3 or TRBV12-4 with TRBJ2-3; the D is unclear. The CDR3 spans 15 residues. V lost 1 base and J 1 base, leaving 9 bases between the germline ends. This CDR3 is CASSLVGFRTDTQYF. The CDR3 bases are TGTGCCAGCAGTTTAGTGGGGTTCCGCACAGATACGCAGTATTTT.

This clonotype was observed at least ten times. The chain couples TRBV18 to TRBJ2-1; D unresolved. Germline V gives CDR1 KGHSH, CDR2 LQKENI. Trimming removed 2 bases at V and 0 bases at J, with 8 bases between. The CDR3 contains 15 residues. DNA for the CDR3: TGTGCCAGCTCACCATACGAGGACTCCTACAATGAGCAGTTCTTC. Translating it yields CASSPYEDSYNEQFF.

This clonotype was found many times. This rearrangement joins TRBV7-2 to TRBJ2-5; TRBD2 aligns across 7 bases. The V gene end was trimmed by 5 bases and the J gene end by 7 bases; junction bases not matched to a gene: 7. The CDR3 contains 13 residues. Per germline, CDR1 SGHTA and CDR2 FQGNSA. The CDR3 spells CASSPREGGTQYF. The CDR3 DNA reads as TGTGCCAGCAGCCCCAGGGAGGGAGGGACCCAGTACTTC.

The V and J genes are TRBV12-3 or TRBV12-4 and TRBJ1-2; tentative D call: TRBD1 (6 bases). V was clipped by 5 bases and J by 6 bases, with 13 bases between them. The CDR3 runs 13 residues. The CDR3 DNA follows: TGTGCCAGCAGTCCACACAGGGATCATGGCTACACCTTC. It translates to CASSPHRDHGYTF.

This clonotype was counted ten times or more. V gene TRBV20-1 combines with J gene TRBJ2-3, with 7 bases identical to TRBD2. Trimming removed 4 bases from V and 4 bases from J; junction bases left unmatched: 8. Germline V gene data show CDR1 as DFQATT and CDR2 as SNEGSKA (reference sequence). This CDR3 is 14 amino acids long. The CDR3 is CSATRGAGADTQYF. The CDR3 bases are TGCAGTGCTACCCGAGGTGCGGGAGCAGATACGCAGTATTTT.

This clonotype was seen at least ten times. The V call is TRBV7-2, the J call TRBJ2-1; 14 positions match TRBD2. Germline V lookup: CDR1 SGHTA, CDR2 FQGNSA. This CDR3 region has 18 residues. V lost 1 base and J lost 3; bases outside the gene matches: 5. CDR3 in amino acids: CASSLGLAGGSYYNEQFF. CDR3 nucleotide sequence: TGTGCCAGCAGCTTAGGACTAGCGGGAGGGTCCTACTACAATGAGCAGTTCTTC.

This chain uses TRBV6-5 with TRBJ1-1; 9 nucleotides align to TRBD1. CDR1 and CDR2 (germline): MNHEY, SVGAGI. Trimming removed 4 bases from V and 5 bases from J; junction bases left unmatched: 11. CDR3 size: 16 residues. The CDR3 sequence is CASSSIPGQGGTEAFF. The CDR3 DNA follows: TGTGCCAGCAGTTCTATCCCGGGACAGGGTGGGACTGAAGCTTTCTTT.